The rows below give T cell receptor beta chains drawn from one sample of a study of somatic mutations in cytotoxic T cells in rheumatoid arthritis. The protocol was immunoSEQ multiplex PCR, while the TCRdb copy is restricted to in-frame clones and leaves out a portion. Of about 4,800 clones in the sample, 75% to 80% were seen once. The specimen was CD8+ T cells sorted from blood, collected at a follow-up visit. The receptors were gathered from a man between 40 and 49 years old with rheumatoid arthritis. Each CDR3 is given with its conserved first and last residue. A D gene is named only where the DNA matches it firmly. For some rows the clone size is stated as once, few or many, or as a class when expanded; others skip it.

V gene: TRBV9
D gene: -
clone size: -
J gene: TRBJ2-7
CDR3 protein: CASSVGAGWDEQYF
CDR3 DNA: TGTGCCAGCAGCGTAGGAGCGGGTTGGGACGAGCAGTACTTC

V gene: TRBV27
D gene: -
clone size: medium-sized
J gene: TRBJ2-7
CDR3 protein: CASSIRVAASYEQYF
CDR3 DNA: TGTGCCAGCAGCATCCGTGTGGCTGCATCCTACGAGCAGTACTTC

V gene: TRBV27
D gene: TRBD1
clone size: -
J gene: TRBJ2-1
CDR3 protein: CASSPRDRGYNEQFF
CDR3 DNA: TGTGCCAGCAGTCCCCGGGACAGGGGTTACAATGAGCAGTTCTTC

V gene: TRBV7-3
D gene: TRBD1
clone size: -
J gene: TRBJ2-3
CDR3 protein: CASSPLDRSFLTDTQYF
CDR3 DNA: TGTGCCAGCAGCCCATTGGACAGGTCGTTTTTGACAGATACGCAGTATTTT

V gene: TRBV7-9
D gene: TRBD2
clone size: -
J gene: TRBJ2-5
CDR3 protein: CASSSGTSGRRRETQYF
CDR3 DNA: TGTGCCAGCAGCTCTGGGACTAGCGGGAGACGGCGGGAGACCCAGTACTTC

V gene: TRBV6-4
D gene: -
clone size: -
J gene: TRBJ2-3
CDR3 protein: CASSSGSTDTQYF
CDR3 DNA: TGTGCCAGCAGTAGCGGGAGCACAGATACGCAGTATTTT

V gene: TRBV6-4
D gene: -
clone size: -
J gene: TRBJ2-1
CDR3 protein: CASSIRTGAYNEQFF
CDR3 DNA: TGTGCCAGCAGTATTCGGACGGGGGCCTACAATGAGCAGTTCTTC

V gene: TRBV28
D gene: -
clone size: -
J gene: TRBJ2-5
CDR3 protein: CASSLDNQETQYF
CDR3 DNA: TGTGCCAGCAGTTTAGACAACCAAGAGACCCAGTACTTC

V gene: TRBV7-9
D gene: TRBD1
clone size: -
J gene: TRBJ1-2
CDR3 protein: CASVVQGVGYTF
CDR3 DNA: TGTGCCAGCGTAGTACAGGGGGTAGGCTACACCTTC

V gene: TRBV11-2
D gene: -
clone size: -
J gene: TRBJ2-2
CDR3 protein: CASSLHPGVTGELFF
CDR3 DNA: TGTGCCAGCAGCTTACATCCGGGAGTCACCGGGGAGCTGTTTTTT

V gene: TRBV28
D gene: -
clone size: -
J gene: TRBJ1-5
CDR3 protein: CASSLNTGAGLPQHF
CDR3 DNA: TGTGCCAGCAGTTTAAATACAGGCGCGGGGTTGCCCCAGCATTTT

V gene: TRBV6-6
D gene: -
clone size: -
J gene: TRBJ2-3
CDR3 protein: CASSYSPADTQYF
CDR3 DNA: TGTGCCAGCAGTTACTCACCCGCAGATACGCAGTATTTT

V gene: TRBV7-6
D gene: -
clone size: -
J gene: TRBJ1-1
CDR3 protein: CASSPSLGTNTEAFF
CDR3 DNA: TGTGCCAGCAGCCCTAGTCTGGGCACGAACACTGAAGCTTTCTTT

V gene: TRBV29-1
D gene: -
clone size: -
J gene: TRBJ2-7
CDR3 protein: CSVKPSYEQYF
CDR3 DNA: TGCAGCGTGAAACCAAGTTACGAGCAGTACTTC

V gene: TRBV4-1
D gene: -
clone size: -
J gene: TRBJ1-2
CDR3 protein: CASSQRWAGNYGYTF
CDR3 DNA: TGCGCCAGCAGCCAAAGGTGGGCAGGGAACTATGGCTACACCTTC

V gene: TRBV12-5
D gene: -
clone size: -
J gene: TRBJ1-1
CDR3 protein: CASGLVTGRSNTEAFF
CDR3 DNA: TGTGCTAGTGGTTTGGTAACAGGACGATCGAACACTGAAGCTTTCTTT

V gene: TRBV6-1
D gene: -
clone size: medium-sized
J gene: TRBJ2-7
CDR3 protein: CASSEGENRAYEQYF
CDR3 DNA: TGTGCCAGCAGTGAGGGGGAAAACAGGGCCTACGAGCAGTACTTC

V gene: TRBV28
D gene: TRBD1
clone size: -
J gene: TRBJ2-3
CDR3 protein: CASRPAYRGEADTQYF
CDR3 DNA: TGTGCCAGCAGACCCGCCTACAGGGGGGAAGCAGATACGCAGTATTTT

V gene: TRBV5-6
D gene: TRBD1
clone size: -
J gene: TRBJ2-7
CDR3 protein: CASSLGGQPYEQYF
CDR3 DNA: TGTGCCAGCAGCTTGGGGGGACAGCCCTACGAGCAGTACTTC

V gene: TRBV9
D gene: -
clone size: -
J gene: TRBJ2-7
CDR3 protein: CASSVESQSYEQYF
CDR3 DNA: TGTGCCAGCAGCGTAGAGAGTCAGTCCTACGAGCAGTACTTC

V gene: TRBV13
D gene: -
clone size: few
J gene: TRBJ2-1
CDR3 protein: CASRGSYNEQFF
CDR3 DNA: TGTGCCAGCAGGGGGTCCTACAATGAGCAGTTCTTC

V gene: TRBV23-1
D gene: -
clone size: few
J gene: TRBJ1-3
CDR3 protein: CASSREVLRNTIYF
CDR3 DNA: TGCGCCAGCTCCCGGGAGGTTCTGCGAAACACCATATATTTT

V gene: TRBV4-2
D gene: -
clone size: -
J gene: TRBJ2-2
CDR3 protein: CASSQGGEAGELFF
CDR3 DNA: TGTGCCAGCAGCCAAGGTGGGGAAGCCGGGGAGCTGTTTTTT

V gene: TRBV27
D gene: -
clone size: -
J gene: TRBJ1-1
CDR3 protein: CASSSGTEAFF
CDR3 DNA: TGTGCCAGCAGCTCCGGGACTGAAGCTTTCTTT

V gene: TRBV27
D gene: -
clone size: -
J gene: TRBJ2-5
CDR3 protein: CASSLSLPVRETQYF
CDR3 DNA: TGTGCCAGCAGTTTATCCCTCCCTGTACGGGAGACCCAGTACTTC

V gene: TRBV27
D gene: TRBD1
clone size: -
J gene: TRBJ1-3
CDR3 protein: CASSLYPGQGVNTIYF
CDR3 DNA: TGTGCCAGCAGTTTATACCCGGGACAGGGGGTAAACACCATATATTTT

V gene: TRBV5-1
D gene: TRBD1
clone size: once
J gene: TRBJ2-7
CDR3 protein: CASSPTDRGFNHEQYF
CDR3 DNA: TGCGCCAGCAGCCCCACGGACAGGGGGTTCAATCACGAGCAGTACTTC

V gene: TRBV19
D gene: -
clone size: once
J gene: TRBJ2-1
CDR3 protein: CANWDSYSYNEQFF
CDR3 DNA: TGTGCCAACTGGGACTCCTACTCGTACAATGAGCAGTTCTTC

V gene: TRBV28
D gene: TRBD1
clone size: -
J gene: TRBJ1-3
CDR3 protein: CASSFFGTGSGNTIYF
CDR3 DNA: TGTGCCAGCAGTTTCTTTGGGACAGGCTCTGGAAACACCATATATTTT

V gene: TRBV18
D gene: -
clone size: -
J gene: TRBJ2-3
CDR3 protein: CASSVSLATDTQYF
CDR3 DNA: TGTGCCAGCTCGGTTAGTTTGGCCACAGATACGCAGTATTTT

V gene: TRBV27
D gene: -
clone size: -
J gene: TRBJ1-2
CDR3 protein: CASSLSRSYGYTF
CDR3 DNA: TGTGCCAGCAGTTTAAGTCGAAGCTATGGCTACACCTTC